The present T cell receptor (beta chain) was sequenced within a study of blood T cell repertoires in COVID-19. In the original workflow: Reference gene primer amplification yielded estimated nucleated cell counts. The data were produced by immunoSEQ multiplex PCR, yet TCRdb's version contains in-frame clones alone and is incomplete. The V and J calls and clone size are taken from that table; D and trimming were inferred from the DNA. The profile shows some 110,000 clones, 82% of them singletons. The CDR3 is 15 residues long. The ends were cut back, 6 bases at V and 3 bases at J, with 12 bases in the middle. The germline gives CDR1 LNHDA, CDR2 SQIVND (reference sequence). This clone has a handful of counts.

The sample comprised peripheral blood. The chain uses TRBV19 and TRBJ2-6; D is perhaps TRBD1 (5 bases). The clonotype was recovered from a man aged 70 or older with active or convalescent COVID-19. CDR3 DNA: TGTGCCAGTAGCAGACAGCCATATGGGGCCAACGTCCTGACTTTC. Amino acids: CASSRQPYGANVLTF.